This TCR beta chain was found in a study of beta chain features in type 1 diabetes. General observations from the study: Shorter TCRB CDR3s, moderately but significantly so, marked every one of the four CD4+ subsets in Type 1 diabetes patients. A pattern of fewer insertions and more deletions at VDJ junctions was seen in type 1 diabetes patients.

This clone was observed a handful of times. The antigen remains undetermined. There are 15 residues in the CDR3. Trimming cost V 4 bases and J 4 bases, with 14 bases left between them. Germline values: CDR1 MGHDK, CDR2 SYGVNS. Investigators reverse transcribed all isolated RNA, so they sequenced expressed TCRB transcripts. TCRdb's table, derived via immunoSEQ multiplex PCR, lists solely in-frame clones and lacks some. The data contain 400,000 to 500,000 clones, approximately 15% of them singletons. Per donor, one heparinised blood draw averaged about 116 mL. The purity of all sorted populations exceeded 95%.

The chain employs TRBV25-1 and TRBJ2-1; D possibly corresponds to TRBD1 (6 bases). Sample: naive CD4+ T cells from blood. The source is a man in his thirties or forties in good health. The CDR3 bases are TGTGCCAGCAGTGGGGGGACAAGGGATTACAATGAGCAGTTCTTC. The encoded protein is CASSGGTRDYNEQFF.